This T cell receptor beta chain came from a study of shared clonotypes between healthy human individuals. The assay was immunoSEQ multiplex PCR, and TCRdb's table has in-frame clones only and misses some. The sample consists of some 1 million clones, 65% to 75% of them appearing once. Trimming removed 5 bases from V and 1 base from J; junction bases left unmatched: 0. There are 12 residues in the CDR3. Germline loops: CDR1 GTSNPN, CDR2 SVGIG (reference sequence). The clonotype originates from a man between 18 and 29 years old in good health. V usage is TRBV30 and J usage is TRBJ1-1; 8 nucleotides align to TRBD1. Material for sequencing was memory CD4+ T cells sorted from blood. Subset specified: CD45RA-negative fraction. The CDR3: CAWDRGNTEAFF. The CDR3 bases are TGTGCCTGGGACAGGGGGAACACTGAAGCTTTCTTT.